The T cell receptor beta chain described here comes from a study of T cell responses to AZD1222 COVID-19 vaccine. The CDR3 contains 14 residues. The V segment lost 7 bases and the J segment 5 bases; nucleotides outside the gene matches: 8. The germline V gene has CDR1 MNHEY and CDR2 SVGAGI. As regards this clone: Its antigen is as yet unknown.

Using immunoSEQ multiplex PCR, the repertoire was profiled, and TCRdb retains in-frame clones only, with some absent. The sample carries about 160,000 clones, around 93% recorded once. Study results and caveats: Nearly half of spike-specific TCRs reportedly target unmutated variant regions. Regions 160-218 and 743-854 dominated among vaccine-associated CD4 TCRs spanning spike. Just a handful of people given AZD1222 tested seropositive at baseline. Breadth and depth of Spike-specific TCRs rose after two AZD1222 doses.

The rearrangement uses TRBV6-5 and TRBJ1-2; 9 nucleotides match TRBD1. The clonotype originates from an adult in good health. The specimen was peripheral blood, collected on day 0 of AZD1222 vaccination. The CDR3 here is CASTRDREGYGYTF. The CDR3 DNA reads as TGTGCCAGCACACGGGACAGGGAAGGATATGGCTACACCTTC.